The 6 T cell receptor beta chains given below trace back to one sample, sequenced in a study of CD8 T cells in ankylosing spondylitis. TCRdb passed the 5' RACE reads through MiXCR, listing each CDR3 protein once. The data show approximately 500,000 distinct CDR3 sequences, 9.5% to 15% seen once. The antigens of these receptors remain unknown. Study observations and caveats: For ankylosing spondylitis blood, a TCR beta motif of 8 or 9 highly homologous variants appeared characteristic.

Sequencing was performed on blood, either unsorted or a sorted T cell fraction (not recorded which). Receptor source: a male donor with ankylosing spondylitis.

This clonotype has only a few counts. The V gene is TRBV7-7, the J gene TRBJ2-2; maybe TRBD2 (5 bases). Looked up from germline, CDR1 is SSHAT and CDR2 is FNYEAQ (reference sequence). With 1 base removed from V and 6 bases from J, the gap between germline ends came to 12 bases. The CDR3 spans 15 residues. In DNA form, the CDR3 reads TGTGCCAGCAGCTTAGGATTGGACTTTCCCGGGGAGCTGTTTTTT. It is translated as CASSLGLDFPGELFF.

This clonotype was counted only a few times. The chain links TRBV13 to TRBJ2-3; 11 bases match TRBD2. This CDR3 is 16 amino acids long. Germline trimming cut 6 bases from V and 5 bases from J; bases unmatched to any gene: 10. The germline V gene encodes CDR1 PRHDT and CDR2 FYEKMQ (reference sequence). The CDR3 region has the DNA TGTGCCAGCAGGACACGTAGCGGGAGGGCCATAGATACGCAGTATTTT. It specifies CASRTRSGRAIDTQYF.

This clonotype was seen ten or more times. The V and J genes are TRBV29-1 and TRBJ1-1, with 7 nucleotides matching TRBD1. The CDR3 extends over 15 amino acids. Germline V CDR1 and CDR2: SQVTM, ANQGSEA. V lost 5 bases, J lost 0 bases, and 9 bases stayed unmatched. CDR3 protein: CSVPRGGVVNTEAFF. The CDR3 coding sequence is TGCAGCGTTCCCAGGGGGGGGGTGGTGAACACTGAAGCTTTCTTT.

The CDR3 spells CASSFPGTPPEQYF. The CDR3 DNA reads as TGTGCCAGCAGCTTCCCAGGGACACCGCCTGAGCAGTACTTC. This chain joins TRBV5-5 and TRBJ2-7; maybe TRBD1 (6 bases). CDR3 length equals 14 residues. Per the germline V gene, CDR1 is SGHKS and CDR2 is YYEKEE (reference sequence). V lost 2 bases, J lost 7 bases, and 16 bases lay in between.

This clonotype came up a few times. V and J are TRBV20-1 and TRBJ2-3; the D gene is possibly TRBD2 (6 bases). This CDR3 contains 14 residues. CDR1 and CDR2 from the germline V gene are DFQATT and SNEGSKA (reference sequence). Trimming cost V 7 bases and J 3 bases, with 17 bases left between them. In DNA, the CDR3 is TGCAGTGTGCAGCGGGTCCTGGCGACAGATACGCAGTATTTT. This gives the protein CSVQRVLATDTQYF.

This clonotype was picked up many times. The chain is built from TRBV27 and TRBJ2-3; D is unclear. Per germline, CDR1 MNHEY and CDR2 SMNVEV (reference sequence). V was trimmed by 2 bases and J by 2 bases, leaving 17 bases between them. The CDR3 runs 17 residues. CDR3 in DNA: TGTGCCAGCAGTTTACAGGCCGGGTTCCTTATCACAGATACGCAGTATTTT. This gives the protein CASSLQAGFLITDTQYF.